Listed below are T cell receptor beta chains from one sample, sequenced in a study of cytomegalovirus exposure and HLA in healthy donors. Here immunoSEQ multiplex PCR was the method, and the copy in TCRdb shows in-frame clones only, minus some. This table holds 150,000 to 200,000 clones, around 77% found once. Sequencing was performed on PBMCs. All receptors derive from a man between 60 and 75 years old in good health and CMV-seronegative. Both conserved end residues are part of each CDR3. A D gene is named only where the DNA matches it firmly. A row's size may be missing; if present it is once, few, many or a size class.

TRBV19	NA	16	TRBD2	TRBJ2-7	TGTGCCAGTAGTCCCCAAGGACTAGCGGGAGACTACGAGCAGTACTTC	CASSPQGLAGDYEQYF
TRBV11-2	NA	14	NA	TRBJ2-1	TGTGCCAGCAGGGGACAAAACTCCTACAATGAGCAGTTCTTC	CASRGQNSYNEQFF
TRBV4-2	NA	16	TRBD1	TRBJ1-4	TGTGCCAGCAGCCGTTCCCCGGGAGGGGGCAATGAAAAACTGTTTTTT	CASSRSPGGGNEKLFF
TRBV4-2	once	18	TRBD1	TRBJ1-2	TGTGCCAGCAGCCCAGCGGGACAGGGAATGGGGGGACTGAATGGCTACACCTTC	CASSPAGQGMGGLNGYTF
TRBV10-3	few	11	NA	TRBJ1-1	TGTGCCATCAGTGACGGGACTGAAGCTTTCTTT	CAISDGTEAFF
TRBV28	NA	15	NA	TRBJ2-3	TGTGCCAGCCTAGCCAGACGGACCAACACAGATACGCAGTATTTT	CASLARRTNTDTQYF
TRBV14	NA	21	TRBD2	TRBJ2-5	TGTGCCAGCAGCCAAGAGATAGGTAGCGGGGGATCCCCCCCCGGACAAGAGACCCAGTACTTC	CASSQEIGSGGSPPGQETQYF
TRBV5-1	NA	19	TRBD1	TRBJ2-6	TGCGCCAGCAGCTCTAGCTTAGGACAGGGGCTACTGGGGGCCAACGTCCTGACTTTC	CASSSSLGQGLLGANVLTF
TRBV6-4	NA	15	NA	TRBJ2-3	TGTGCCAGCAGTGAGGCTGCAGGGGCCCGGGATACGCAGTATTTT	CASSEAAGARDTQYF
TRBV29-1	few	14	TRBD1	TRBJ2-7	TGCAGCGTATTAGGGACAGGGGGCCGCCCGAGGCAGTACTTC	CSVLGTGGRPRQYF